This T cell receptor (beta chain) was documented in a study of T cells in localized non-small cell lung cancer. Whole-study results and caveats: Uninvolved adjacent lung showed higher T cell clonality than tumor.

The CDR3 covers 17 residues. V dropped 3 bases and J dropped 0; count of bases not matched to a gene: 8. Germline-derived CDR1 and CDR2 are MNHNS and SASEGT. Some clones are missing from TCRdb's copy, which holds only in-frame ones; the method was immunoSEQ multiplex PCR. Of approximately 70,000 clones in the sample, 86% were seen once. Concerning this clone itself: Its antigen is undetermined.

This TCR was recovered from a male donor at least 60 years old with stage III squamous cell lung carcinoma. The input for sequencing was peripheral blood, taken before any cancer treatment. This chain connects TRBV6-1 to TRBJ1-5; 7 positions match TRBD1. The CDR3 protein is CASSDALDRYSNQPQHF. Written as DNA, the CDR3 is TGTGCCAGCAGTGATGCCTTGGACAGGTATAGCAATCAGCCCCAGCATTTT.